A selection of T cell receptor beta chains follows, all from one sample in a study of neurological immune-mediated disorders. Each CDR3 protein gets one entry after TCRdb re-called the 5' RACE reads with MiXCR. The data show 45,000 to 70,000 distinct CDR3 sequences, with about 4% seen just once and about 3% held by the top ten. The specimen sequenced was PBMCs. These receptors were collected from a man in his forties or fifties with multiple sclerosis. Each CDR3 is given with its conserved first and last residue. The D gene is left open where the match is weak. Not every row has a clone size; where given, it reads once, few, many or a size class.

TRBJ2-2,.,TRBV4-2,many,TGTGCCAGCAGCCTCGGTCCTGAGGGGGGGGAGCTGTTTTTT,CASSLGPEGGELFF
TRBJ1-2,.,TRBV20-1,many,TGCAGTGCTAGAGCCCTCATGGGAGGCCCTAACTATGGCTACACCTTC,CSARALMGGPNYGYTF
TRBJ2-4,.,TRBV28,few,TGTGCCAGCACCGCTTCCACAGGAGCCAAAAACATTCAGTACTTC,CASTASTGAKNIQYF
TRBJ2-5,.,TRBV20-1,many,TGCAGTGCTCCACTAGGAGGCGGTCGCGAGACCCAGTACTTC,CSAPLGGGRETQYF
TRBJ1-2,TRBD1,TRBV7-9,many,TGTGCCAGCAGCTTATCCGAACAGGGGCTCTATGGCTACACCTTC,CASSLSEQGLYGYTF
TRBJ1-6,.,TRBV5-1,many,TGCGCCAGCAGCTTGGAGGGGGGTCATAATTCACCCCTCCACTTT,CASSLEGGHNSPLHF
TRBJ2-7,.,TRBV7-9,many,TGTGCCAGCAGCACGGGATCCAACCCCTACGAGCAGTACTTC,CASSTGSNPYEQYF
TRBJ2-5,.,TRBV7-2,many,TGTGCCAGCAGCCTAGAGACTGGCGAAGAGACCCAGTACTTC,CASSLETGEETQYF
TRBJ2-1,.,TRBV7-2,many,TGTGCCAGCAGCTTAGAGGGCGGGCGGTCCTACAATGAGCAGTTCTTC,CASSLEGGRSYNEQFF
TRBJ2-2,TRBD1,TRBV20-1,.,TGCAGTGTTAGACAGGGGCGAGGGGAGCTGTTTTTT,CSVRQGRGELFF
TRBJ1-2,.,TRBV4-1,.,TGCGCCAGCAGCCAAGGTGGAGGGCTTGGCTATGGCTACACCTTC,CASSQGGGLGYGYTF
TRBJ1-5,TRBD1,TRBV29-1,.,TGCAGCGTAGGGGGCAGCAATCAGCCCCAGAATTTT,CSVGGSNQPQNF
TRBJ1-6,TRBD1,TRBV25-1,many,TGTGCCAGCAGTGATCGACCGGGACAGGGGGCACAAAATTCACCCCTCCACTTT,CASSDRPGQGAQNSPLHF
TRBJ2-3,.,TRBV3-1,many,TGTGCCAGCAGCCAAGAAGGAGGCACAGATACGCAGTATTTT,CASSQEGGTDTQYF
TRBJ2-5,.,TRBV10-3,many,TGTGCCATCAGTGAGTCGACCGGGGGACCAGGGACCCAGTACTTC,CAISESTGGPGTQYF
TRBJ1-5,.,TRBV2,.,TGTGCCAGCATGGGGACGGGTGGCAATCAGCCCCAGAATTTT,CASMGTGGNQPQNF
TRBJ1-6,.,TRBV20-1,many,TGCAGTGCATATCAGGGTTCACCCCTCCACTTT,CSAYQGSPLHF
TRBJ1-5,.,TRBV7-8,many,TGTGCCAGCAGCTTAATGGGCCCAGGTTCTTATAGCAATCAGCCCCAGCATTTT,CASSLMGPGSYSNQPQHF
TRBJ2-3,.,TRBV12-3/TRBV12-4,many,TGTGCCAGCAGTTCCAGGGGGGGTTTGGATACGCAGTATTTT,CASSSRGGLDTQYF
TRBJ2-1,.,TRBV7-3,many,TGTGCCAGCAGCTTTAGCTATAATGAGCAGTTCTTC,CASSFSYNEQFF
TRBJ2-1,.,TRBV12-3/TRBV12-4,many,TGTGCCAGCGGCGTAAATGAGCAGTTCTTC,CASGVNEQFF
TRBJ1-5,.,TRBV12-3/TRBV12-4,many,TGTGCCAGCAGTTACGGGCCCCCAATGAATCAGCCCCAGCATTTT,CASSYGPPMNQPQHF
TRBJ2-7,.,TRBV7-9,few,TGTGCCAGCAGCTTTGCCCAACCTCGTGGGCTAGGAGACTCCTACGAGCAGTACTTC,CASSFAQPRGLGDSYEQYF
TRBJ2-3,TRBD1,TRBV29-1,many,TGCAGCGTTCCTAGAGAGGGGGCAGGCCCCTTGGGAGATACGCAGTATTTT,CSVPREGAGPLGDTQYF
TRBJ2-1,.,TRBV11-2,many,TGTGCCAGCATGGGCGCTACTTACAATGAGCAGTTCTTC,CASMGATYNEQFF
TRBJ2-7,.,TRBV12-3/TRBV12-4,many,TGTGCCAGCAGTTTTGGATACGAGCAGTACTTC,CASSFGYEQYF
TRBJ2-2,TRBD2,TRBV5-1,few,TGCGCCAGCAGCTTGGCCTCGGCGGGAGCAGCGAACACCGGGGAGCTGTTTTTT,CASSLASAGAANTGELFF
TRBJ2-7,TRBD1,TRBV7-9,many,TGTGCCAGCAGCTCACCGACAGGGTACGAGCAGTACTTC,CASSSPTGYEQYF
TRBJ1-3,.,TRBV7-2,many,TGTGCCAGCAGCTGGTGGAACAAACCTGGAAACACCATATATTTT,CASSWWNKPGNTIYF
TRBJ2-5,TRBD2,TRBV5-6,many,TGTGCCAGCAGCTTCCGGCGGGCGGGGAGGGATGAGACCCAGTACTTC,CASSFRRAGRDETQYF
TRBJ2-1,.,TRBV20-1,many,TGCAGTGCTAGATGGGGGCCTAGTGGTCATGAGCAGTTCTTC,CSARWGPSGHEQFF
TRBJ1-2,.,TRBV6-5,many,TGTGCCAGCAGGGGAGGGGCGACTAACTATGGCTACACCTTC,CASRGGATNYGYTF
TRBJ2-1,.,TRBV29-1,few,TGCAGCGTTGAAGATCCGGGGGCCTACAATGAGCAGTTCTTC,CSVEDPGAYNEQFF
TRBJ2-7,TRBD1,TRBV9,many,TGTGCCAGCAGTACACAGGGGAGCTCCTACGAGCAGTACTTC,CASSTQGSSYEQYF
TRBJ2-3,TRBD2,TRBV11-2,many,TGTGCCAGCAGCTTACTAGCGGGAGTAGGGGCAGATACGCAGTATTTT,CASSLLAGVGADTQYF
TRBJ2-7,.,TRBV15,many,TGTGCCACCAGCAGAGAACCCGCCGCCTACGAGCAGTACTTC,CATSREPAAYEQYF
TRBJ2-3,.,TRBV28,many,TGTGCCAGCAGACAAGGGGGATCGGGGCTCTTCACAGATACGCAGTATTTT,CASRQGGSGLFTDTQYF
TRBJ1-2,.,TRBV12-3/TRBV12-4,many,TGTGCCAGCAGTTTATATGGGGCCGGCTACACCTTC,CASSLYGAGYTF
TRBJ2-5,.,TRBV5-1,many,TGCGCCAGCAGCCCGGCAGGCTGGCAAGAGACCCAGTACTTC,CASSPAGWQETQYF
TRBJ2-5,TRBD1,TRBV5-1,many,TGCGCCAGCAGACTGGACAGGGGAGAAGAGACCCAGTACTTC,CASRLDRGEETQYF
TRBJ2-6,.,TRBV29-1,many,TGCAGCGCAAGGGGCTCTGGGGCCAACGTCCTGACTTTC,CSARGSGANVLTF
TRBJ2-3,.,TRBV20-1,many,TGCAGTGCCACCAAGCCAGATACGCAGTATTTT,CSATKPDTQYF